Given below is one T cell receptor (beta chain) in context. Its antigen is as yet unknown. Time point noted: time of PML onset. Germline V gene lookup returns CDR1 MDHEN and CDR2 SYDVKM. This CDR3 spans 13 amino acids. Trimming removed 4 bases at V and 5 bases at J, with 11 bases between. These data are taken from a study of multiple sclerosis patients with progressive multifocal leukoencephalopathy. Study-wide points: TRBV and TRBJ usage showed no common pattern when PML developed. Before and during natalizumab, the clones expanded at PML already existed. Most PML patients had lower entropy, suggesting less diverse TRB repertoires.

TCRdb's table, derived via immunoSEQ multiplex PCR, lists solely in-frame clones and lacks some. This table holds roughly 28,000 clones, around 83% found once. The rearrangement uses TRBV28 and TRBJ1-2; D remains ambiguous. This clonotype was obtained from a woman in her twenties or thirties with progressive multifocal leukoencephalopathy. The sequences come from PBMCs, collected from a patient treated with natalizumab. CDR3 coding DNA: TGTGCCAGCAGTTCGGACGGATGGTATGGCTACACCTTC. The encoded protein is CASSSDGWYGYTF.